Each of the 16 T cell receptor beta chains below was sequenced from the same sample in a study of neurological immune-mediated disorders. TCRdb ran MiXCR on the 5' RACE reads and lists one entry per CDR3 protein. The sample carries 65,000 to 95,000 distinct CDR3 sequences, 5.8% recorded once. Time point reported: longitudinal time-point 2. The source material was PBMCs. The receptors here all came from a woman in her sixties or seventies with multiple sclerosis.

In its sample, this clonotype was seen many times. This chain uses TRBV20-1 with TRBJ1-3; 9 bases map to TRBD1. Germline assignment: CDR1 DFQATT and CDR2 SNEGSKA (reference sequence). V gave up 4 bases and J gave up 4 bases; unmatched junction bases: 5. The CDR3 is 14 amino acids. CDR3 in amino acids: CSANPGTGGNTIYF. The CDR3 DNA is TGCAGTGCTAACCCCGGGACAGGGGGAAACACCATATATTTT.

This clonotype was seen repeatedly, ten times or more. The chain joins TRBV7-2 to TRBJ2-3; a possible D gene is TRBD2 (6 bases). CDR3 length: 14 residues. The V end lost 5 bases, the J end lost 1 base, and 10 bases lay between the germline ends. Germline V CDR1 and CDR2: SGHTA, FQGNSA. CDR3: CASSPSSGTDTQYF. In DNA, the CDR3 is TGTGCCAGCAGCCCATCTAGCGGCACAGATACGCAGTATTTT.

This clonotype was observed at least ten times. The chain uses TRBV20-1 and TRBJ1-6; TRBD1 is a possible D gene (6 bases). The germline V and J ends were trimmed by 0 bases and 13 bases, with 16 bases remaining between them. The CDR3 extends over 14 amino acids. Germline V lookup: CDR1 DFQATT, CDR2 SNEGSKA (reference sequence). The CDR3 region is CSAREGDRIGPLHF. The DNA for the CDR3 is TGCAGTGCTAGAGAGGGTGACAGGATAGGGCCCCTCCACTTT.

This clonotype has ten or more counts. This rearrangement joins TRBV5-1 to TRBJ2-5; TRBD1 agrees at 9 bases. The CDR3 is 17 residues long. V shed 8 bases and J 1 base; nucleotides not matched to a gene: 15. CDR1 SGHRS and CDR2 YFSETQ come from the germline V gene. The CDR3 spells CASVGLGTGSIQETQYF. The CDR3 DNA is TGCGCCAGTGTGGGTCTCGGGACAGGGTCTATCCAAGAGACCCAGTACTTC.

The sample holds many counts of this clonotype. The gene calls are TRBV7-2 and TRBJ1-5; the D gene is possibly TRBD1 (6 bases). V lost 3 bases, J lost 1 base, and 13 bases lay in between. In germline, CDR1 is SGHTA, CDR2 FQGNSA. This CDR3 comprises 16 residues. CDR3 residues: CASSFPGTKSNQPQHF. CDR3 nucleotide sequence: TGTGCCAGCAGCTTCCCCGGGACAAAGAGCAATCAGCCCCAGCATTTT.

This clonotype was picked up many times. This CDR3 is missing its conserved last phenylalanine or tryptophan, likely due to a read error. The DNA is omitted, as the CDR3 cannot be located on it reliably, and the CDR3 follows TCRdb's listing. This rearrangement joins TRBV6-6 to TRBJ1-1; the table's D call TRBD1 went unverified against the DNA. The CDR3 contains 13 residues when both ends are counted. CDR1 MNHNY and CDR2 SVGAGI come from the germline V gene (reference sequence). The CDR3 sequence is CASSGTGVTGGLI.

This clonotype was seen many times. V and J are TRBV15 and TRBJ2-5; D not certain. Germline V lookup: CDR1 LNHNV, CDR2 YYDKDF (reference sequence). Deletions cut 1 base from V and 1 base from J, with 4 bases between. The CDR3 totals 13 residues. The DNA for the CDR3 is TGTGCCACCAGCAGAGCGGGCCAAGAGACCCAGTACTTC. Translated, it gives CATSRAGQETQYF.

This clonotype came up many times. V gene TRBV6-6 combines with J gene TRBJ2-7, with D possibly matching TRBD1 (5 bases). Germline V CDR1 and CDR2: MNHNY, SVGAGI (reference sequence). Trimming removed 4 bases at V and 5 bases at J, with 12 bases between. This CDR3 has 13 amino acids. CDR3 in amino acids: CASSSEGVNEQYF. CDR3 sequence (DNA): TGTGCCAGCAGTTCTGAAGGGGTGAACGAGCAGTACTTC.

This clonotype has a count of ten or more. This chain joins TRBV12-3 or TRBV12-4 and TRBJ1-5, with D hard to call. V lost 5 bases and J lost 3, with 20 bases in between. The CDR3 spans 17 residues. Written as DNA, the CDR3 is TGTGCCAGCAGTGTGGGCCGGGAGATAACCTTCAATCAGCCCCAGCATTTT. Its translation is CASSVGREITFNQPQHF.

This clonotype was observed many times. The V gene is TRBV29-1, the J gene TRBJ2-1; D remains unclear. This CDR3 has 12 amino acids. Germline lookup yields CDR1 SQVTM and CDR2 ANQGSEA. Trimming left V 1 base short and J 6 bases short, with 7 bases between. The CDR3 loop is CSVEVASNEQFF. Here the CDR3 DNA reads TGCAGCGTTGAAGTAGCTTCCAATGAGCAGTTCTTC.

This clonotype was observed a few times. The chain joins TRBV5-1 to TRBJ2-5; TRBD2 aligns across 8 bases. The CDR3 loop spans 15 amino acids. After removal of 4 bases from V and 2 bases from J, the junction contained 7 bases not matched to a gene. Germline V gene sequence: CDR1 SGHRS, CDR2 YFSETQ. CDR3 in DNA: TGCGCCAGCAGCCCGGGGACTAGGACACAAGAGACCCAGTACTTC. Translated: CASSPGTRTQETQYF.

This clonotype came up many times. The rearrangement joins TRBV11-2 to TRBJ1-3; 7 bases map to TRBD1. Germline V gives CDR1 SGHAT, CDR2 FQNNGV. The CDR3 runs 15 residues. With V trimmed by 3 bases and J by 4 bases, 6 bases remained unmatched. The CDR3 reads CASSLIGTVGNTIYF. CDR3 coding DNA: TGTGCCAGCAGCTTGATCGGGACAGTCGGAAACACCATATATTTT. The entire variable domain, with the rest obtained from reference TRBV11-2 and TRBJ1-3, is as follows: EAGVAQSPRYKIIEKRQSVAFWCNPISGHATLYWYQQILGQGPKLLIQFQNNGVVDDSQLPKDRFSAERLKGVDSTLKIQPAKLEDSAVYLCASSLIGTVGNTIYFGEGSWLTVV.

This clonotype was counted ten times or more. The V and J genes are TRBV10-3 and TRBJ2-7; 7 nucleotides align to TRBD2. The CDR3 has 15 residues. V gave up 6 bases and J gave up 0 bases; unmatched junction bases: 8. Per germline, CDR1 ENHRY and CDR2 SYGVKD. CDR3 protein: CAISPSSGSSYEQYF. The CDR3 coding sequence is TGTGCCATCAGCCCCTCTAGCGGTAGCTCCTACGAGCAGTACTTC.

In its sample, this clonotype was seen many times. The chain uses TRBV7-9 and TRBJ1-1; D is undetermined. Germline loops: CDR1 SEHNR, CDR2 FQNEAQ (reference sequence). The ends were cut back, 1 base at V and 5 bases at J, with 8 bases in the middle. The CDR3 runs 13 residues. CDR3 sequence (DNA): TGTGCCAGCAGCTTAGTGGCAGGAACTGAAGCTTTCTTT. Its translation: CASSLVAGTEAFF.

This clonotype was observed many times. The rearrangement joins TRBV29-1 to TRBJ1-3, with D possibly being TRBD1 (6 bases). V lost 7 bases and J 7 bases, leaving 23 bases between the germline ends. Looked up from germline, CDR1 is SQVTM and CDR2 is ANQGSEA. CDR3 length equals 15 residues. The CDR3 reads CSAHTPLGGMNTIYF. CDR3 coding DNA: TGCAGCGCGCATACACCCCTTGGGGGCATGAACACCATATATTTT.

This clonotype was seen ten or more times. The rearrangement links TRBV10-3 to TRBJ2-1; TRBD2 matches 8 bases. The V and J ends lost 5 bases and 13 bases, in that order; junction bases with no gene match: 19. The CDR3 totals 16 residues. CDR1 and CDR2 from the germline V gene are ENHRY and SYGVKD. This CDR3 is CAISKELAGRGNSQFF. CDR3 nucleotides: TGTGCCATCAGTAAGGAGCTAGCGGGCCGTGGTAATAGCCAGTTCTTC.